Listed below are T cell receptor beta chains from one sample, sequenced in a study of OX40 agonist ivuxolimab in advanced cancers. The data were produced by immunoSEQ multiplex PCR, yet TCRdb's version contains in-frame clones alone and is incomplete. The sample shows 7,500 to 8,500 clones, 70% to 80% of them seen only once. The sample was CD4+ or CD8+ T cells sorted from blood, taken in a trial of the OX40 agonist ivuxolimab. These receptors originate from an adult with an advanced solid tumor such as melanoma, head and neck, liver or kidney cancer. Both conserved end residues are part of each CDR3. The D gene is left open where the match is weak. Clone size is given for some rows only: seen once, a few or many times, or a class if the clone is expanded.

d_gene: .; j_gene: TRBJ1-2; abundance: .; v_gene: TRBV29-1; CDR3aa: CSVALAGGNYGYTF; CDR3nt: TGCAGCGTTGCTCTCGCCGGGGGTAACTATGGCTACACCTTC
d_gene: .; j_gene: TRBJ2-3; abundance: .; v_gene: TRBV15; CDR3aa: CATSRDIAPDTQYF; CDR3nt: TGTGCCACCAGCAGAGATATAGCTCCAGATACGCAGTATTTT
d_gene: .; j_gene: TRBJ1-1; abundance: .; v_gene: TRBV7-9; CDR3aa: CASSAPVREAFF; CDR3nt: TGTGCCAGCAGCGCGCCTGTAAGGGAAGCTTTCTTT
d_gene: TRBD1; j_gene: TRBJ2-7; abundance: .; v_gene: TRBV4-2; CDR3aa: CASSQGRQGSYEQYF; CDR3nt: TGTGCCAGCAGCCAAGGACGACAGGGATCCTACGAGCAGTACTTC
d_gene: TRBD1; j_gene: TRBJ2-7; abundance: .; v_gene: TRBV5-1; CDR3aa: CASSLGDRVYEQYF; CDR3nt: TGCGCCAGCAGCTTGGGGGACAGGGTCTACGAGCAGTACTTC
d_gene: .; j_gene: TRBJ2-1; abundance: .; v_gene: TRBV13; CDR3aa: CASSLEAGNEQFF; CDR3nt: TGTGCCAGCAGCTTAGAAGCGGGCAATGAGCAGTTCTTC
d_gene: TRBD1; j_gene: TRBJ1-6; abundance: .; v_gene: TRBV2; CDR3aa: CASSPGQLNSPLHF; CDR3nt: TGTGCCAGCAGCCCGGGACAGCTGAATTCACCCCTCCACTTT
d_gene: .; j_gene: TRBJ1-1; abundance: .; v_gene: TRBV27; CDR3aa: CASSSGVLNTEAFF; CDR3nt: TGTGCCAGCAGTTCCGGGGTCCTGAACACTGAAGCTTTCTTT
d_gene: .; j_gene: TRBJ1-4; abundance: .; v_gene: TRBV4-3; CDR3aa: CASSQDRADNEKLFF; CDR3nt: TGCGCCAGCAGCCAAGATCGGGCCGATAATGAAAAACTGTTTTTT
d_gene: .; j_gene: TRBJ2-5; abundance: .; v_gene: TRBV7-9; CDR3aa: CASNLDVEETQYF; CDR3nt: TGTGCCAGCAACCTAGACGTGGAAGAGACCCAGTACTTC
d_gene: TRBD1; j_gene: TRBJ1-2; abundance: once; v_gene: TRBV7-9; CDR3aa: CASSYTQGLYGYTF; CDR3nt: TGTGCCAGCAGCTATACACAGGGGCTCTATGGCTACACCTTC
d_gene: .; j_gene: TRBJ1-4; abundance: .; v_gene: TRBV7-6; CDR3aa: CASSSLVRGPNEKLFF; CDR3nt: TGTGCCAGCAGCTCGCTTGTACGGGGGCCTAATGAAAAACTGTTTTTT
d_gene: .; j_gene: TRBJ2-7; abundance: .; v_gene: TRBV5-1; CDR3aa: CASSLGPSSYEQYF; CDR3nt: TGCGCCAGCAGCTTGGGTCCGTCCTCCTACGAGCAGTACTTC
d_gene: .; j_gene: TRBJ2-7; abundance: .; v_gene: TRBV21-1; CDR3aa: CASTADRETSHEQYF; CDR3nt: TGTGCCAGCACCGCGGACAGGGAAACTTCCCACGAGCAGTACTTC
d_gene: TRBD2; j_gene: TRBJ2-3; abundance: .; v_gene: TRBV7-3; CDR3aa: CASSLKRGGTDTQYF; CDR3nt: TGTGCCAGCAGCTTAAAGCGGGGGGGCACAGATACGCAGTATTTT
d_gene: TRBD1; j_gene: TRBJ2-7; abundance: few; v_gene: TRBV7-8; CDR3aa: CASSQYRGPSYEQYF; CDR3nt: TGTGCCAGCAGCCAGTACAGGGGGCCCTCCTACGAGCAGTACTTC
d_gene: TRBD1; j_gene: TRBJ2-7; abundance: .; v_gene: TRBV27; CDR3aa: CASRNTGGLRYEQYF; CDR3nt: TGTGCCAGCCGTAATACAGGGGGGCTAAGGTATGAGCAGTACTTC
d_gene: TRBD2; j_gene: TRBJ2-5; abundance: .; v_gene: TRBV5-1; CDR3aa: CASSLIAGEETQYF; CDR3nt: TGCGCCAGCAGCTTGATAGCGGGGGAAGAGACCCAGTACTTC
d_gene: .; j_gene: TRBJ2-7; abundance: few; v_gene: TRBV7-8; CDR3aa: CASSLHQGPSYEQYF; CDR3nt: TGTGCCAGCAGCTTGCATCAGGGCCCTTCCTACGAGCAGTACTTC
d_gene: .; j_gene: TRBJ1-4; abundance: .; v_gene: TRBV4-1; CDR3aa: CASSQGYHLVDEKLFF; CDR3nt: TGCGCCAGCAGCCAAGGCTATCATCTAGTCGATGAAAAACTGTTTTTT
d_gene: .; j_gene: TRBJ2-3; abundance: .; v_gene: TRBV5-4; CDR3aa: CASSLETGALSTDTQYF; CDR3nt: TGTGCCAGCAGCTTGGAAACGGGAGCCCTTAGCACAGATACGCAGTATTTT
d_gene: TRBD1; j_gene: TRBJ1-5; abundance: .; v_gene: TRBV2; CDR3aa: CASITGTGRNQPQHF; CDR3nt: TGTGCCAGTATTACCGGGACAGGGAGAAATCAGCCCCAGCATTTT
d_gene: .; j_gene: TRBJ2-1; abundance: .; v_gene: TRBV15; CDR3aa: CATSNGGSSYNEQFF; CDR3nt: TGTGCCACCAGCAATGGAGGTAGCTCCTACAATGAGCAGTTCTTC
d_gene: .; j_gene: TRBJ2-1; abundance: .; v_gene: TRBV10-3; CDR3aa: CAISAEAYNEQFF; CDR3nt: TGTGCCATCAGCGCTGAGGCCTACAATGAGCAGTTCTTC
d_gene: .; j_gene: TRBJ2-3; abundance: .; v_gene: TRBV7-7; CDR3aa: CASSFGGPTDTQYF; CDR3nt: TGTGCTAGCAGCTTCGGGGGGCCCACAGATACGCAGTATTTT
d_gene: .; j_gene: TRBJ2-3; abundance: .; v_gene: TRBV10-2; CDR3aa: CATRWEQGTDTQYF; CDR3nt: TGCGCCACCCGGTGGGAGCAAGGCACAGATACGCAGTATTTT
d_gene: TRBD1; j_gene: TRBJ2-7; abundance: .; v_gene: TRBV9; CDR3aa: CASSVVGTASYEQYF; CDR3nt: TGTGCCAGCAGCGTAGTCGGGACAGCGTCCTACGAGCAGTACTTC
d_gene: TRBD2; j_gene: TRBJ2-1; abundance: .; v_gene: TRBV9; CDR3aa: CASSVEIGGNNEQFF; CDR3nt: TGTGCCAGCAGCGTAGAGATCGGGGGGAACAATGAGCAGTTCTTC
d_gene: .; j_gene: TRBJ1-5; abundance: .; v_gene: TRBV6-5; CDR3aa: CASSYGGGSNQPQHF; CDR3nt: TGTGCCAGCAGCTACGGGGGAGGGAGCAATCAGCCCCAGCATTTT
d_gene: .; j_gene: TRBJ2-1; abundance: .; v_gene: TRBV2; CDR3aa: CASIDGLYNEQFF; CDR3nt: TGTGCCAGCATCGACGGACTTTACAATGAGCAGTTCTTC
d_gene: .; j_gene: TRBJ2-5; abundance: .; v_gene: TRBV28; CDR3aa: CASSLRRGWGETQYF; CDR3nt: TGTGCCAGCAGTTTGCGGAGAGGTTGGGGGGAGACCCAGTACTTC
d_gene: TRBD2; j_gene: TRBJ2-2; abundance: once; v_gene: TRBV7-6; CDR3aa: CASSLGGGGITGELFF; CDR3nt: TGTGCCAGCAGCTTAGGAGGCGGGGGGATCACCGGGGAGCTGTTTTTT
d_gene: TRBD1; j_gene: TRBJ2-1; abundance: .; v_gene: TRBV6-5; CDR3aa: CASSYRDSSYNEQFF; CDR3nt: TGTGCCAGCAGTTACCGGGACAGCTCCTACAATGAGCAGTTCTTC
d_gene: .; j_gene: TRBJ1-2; abundance: .; v_gene: TRBV6-5; CDR3aa: CASNVNYGYTF; CDR3nt: TGTGCCAGCAATGTCAACTATGGCTACACCTTC
d_gene: TRBD2; j_gene: TRBJ2-5; abundance: .; v_gene: TRBV6-1; CDR3aa: CASSELAGPKQYF; CDR3nt: TGTGCCAGCAGTGAGCTAGCGGGGCCTAAACAGTACTTC
d_gene: .; j_gene: TRBJ2-5; abundance: .; v_gene: TRBV5-1; CDR3aa: CASSHLEETQYF; CDR3nt: TGCGCCAGCAGCCACCTCGAAGAGACCCAGTACTTC
d_gene: .; j_gene: TRBJ1-1; abundance: medium-sized; v_gene: TRBV27; CDR3aa: CASSLSGLLTEAFF; CDR3nt: TGTGCCAGCAGTTTATCAGGGTTACTCACTGAAGCTTTCTTT